A single sample is the source of the 10 T cell receptor beta chains below, sequenced in a study of shared clonotypes between healthy human individuals. Libraries were prepared by immunoSEQ multiplex PCR; TCRdb keeps only in-frame clonotypes and omits some of them. The sample lists 850,000 to 1,200,000 clones, about three quarters occurring once. Input material: memory CD4+ T cells sorted from blood. Indicated subset: CD45RA-negative fraction. These receptor sequences come from a man aged 18 to 29 in good health.

J is TRBJ1-1 and V is TRBV29-1; TRBD1 matches at 9 bases. The CDR3 sequence is 14 residues long. V shed 6 bases, J shed 5 bases, and the junction held 10 bases outside the gene matches. Per the germline V gene, CDR1 is SQVTM and CDR2 is ANQGSEA. The DNA for the CDR3 is TGCAGCGTCTTGACAGGGGGAGAGGGTACTGAAGCTTTCTTT. It yields the protein CSVLTGGEGTEAFF.

CDR3 protein: CASSWSGATEAFF. The CDR3 coding sequence is TGTGCCAGCAGCTGGTCCGGGGCCACTGAAGCTTTCTTT. This chain links TRBV7-2 with TRBJ1-1; D perhaps matches TRBD1 (5 bases). The CDR3 runs to 13 residues. Trimming stripped 4 bases from V and 4 bases from J, with 10 bases between. Germline V gene data show CDR1 as SGHTA and CDR2 as FQGNSA. The variable domain in full, completed from reference TRBV7-2 and TRBJ1-1, reads GAGVSQSPSNKVTEKGKDVELRCDPISGHTALYWYRQSLGQGLEFLIYFQGNSAPDKSGLPSDRFSAERTGGSVSTLTIQRTQQEDSAVYLCASSWSGATEAFFGQGTRLTVV.

In its sample, this clone was seen a few times. The chain couples TRBV19 to TRBJ2-3, with no clear D. V lost 6 bases and J lost 1, with 14 bases in between. Looked up from germline, CDR1 is LNHDA and CDR2 is SQIVND (reference sequence). The CDR3 totals 15 residues. The DNA for the CDR3 is TGTGCCAGTAGCCGACCCGTTTCGGGCACAGATACGCAGTATTTT. This sequence encodes CASSRPVSGTDTQYF.

DNA of the CDR3: TGTGCCAGCAGCACGAGACCCGGGACTAGCGGGAGTATGTCCTACAATGAGCAGTTCTTC. Protein: CASSTRPGTSGSMSYNEQFF. This chain joins TRBV21-1 and TRBJ2-1; no DNA check was done on the table's D call, TRBD2. TRBV21-1 constitutes a pseudogene. The CDR3 totals 20 residues.

This chain uses TRBV5-1 with TRBJ2-5, with 7 positions matching TRBD1. Matching the DNA end better, TRBJ2-7 makes the J call doubtful. Germline V gene lookup returns CDR1 SGHRS and CDR2 YFSETQ. CDR3 length: 15 amino acids. As DNA, the CDR3 is TGCGCCAGCAGCACCCTACAGGGGTCCTCCTACGAGCAGTACTTC. Protein: CASSTLQGSSYEQYF.

The chain is built from TRBV7-2 and TRBJ2-7, with a tentative D call TRBD1 (6 bases). The germline V gene encodes CDR1 SGHTA and CDR2 FQGNSA. There are 15 residues in the CDR3. Trimming took off 2 bases at V and 2 bases at J, with 13 bases between the two ends. The DNA of the CDR3 is TGTGCCAGCAGCTTACCCGGGACACTAGCCTACGAGCAGTACTTC. This encodes CASSLPGTLAYEQYF.

The V call is TRBV7-9, the J call TRBJ2-7; TRBD1 aligns across 8 bases. The V gene end was trimmed by 5 bases and the J gene end by 2 bases; junction bases not matched to a gene: 11. The CDR3 consists of 16 residues. Germline V lookup: CDR1 SEHNR, CDR2 FQNEAQ (reference sequence). The CDR3 bases are TGTGCCAGCAGCGTCTACCGCGGACAGGGAGCCTACGAGCAGTACTTC. It translates to CASSVYRGQGAYEQYF.

This clone was counted only a few times. The V and J genes are TRBV10-3 and TRBJ1-5; 11 bases line up with TRBD1. J was trimmed by 9 bases and V by 2 bases; bases with no gene match: 9. Germline V gene lookup returns CDR1 ENHRY and CDR2 SYGVKD. The CDR3 extends over 16 amino acids. This chain's CDR3 is CAISEIPGQGVWPQHF. The CDR3 DNA is TGTGCCATCAGTGAGATTCCGGGACAGGGGGTATGGCCCCAGCATTTT.

A single count supports this clone. Written as DNA, the CDR3 is TGTGCCAGCAGCTTCGGACTTAATGAAAAACTGTTTTTT. Translating it yields CASSFGLNEKLFF. The rearrangement joins TRBV7-2 to TRBJ1-4; D call uncertain. CDR3 length: 13 amino acids. Germline V CDR1 and CDR2: SGHTA, FQGNSA. V was cut by 3 bases and J by 4 bases, with 6 bases left in between.

In its sample, this clone was seen a few times. V gene TRBV6-1 combines with J gene TRBJ2-7; 10 bases align to TRBD2. V lost 8 bases, J lost 3 bases, and 7 bases stayed unmatched. The germline V gene has CDR1 MNHNS and CDR2 SASEGT. The CDR3 has 14 amino acids. The CDR3 is CASEAGGMGYEQYF. The CDR3 nucleotides are TGTGCCAGCGAAGCGGGAGGGATGGGCTACGAGCAGTACTTC.